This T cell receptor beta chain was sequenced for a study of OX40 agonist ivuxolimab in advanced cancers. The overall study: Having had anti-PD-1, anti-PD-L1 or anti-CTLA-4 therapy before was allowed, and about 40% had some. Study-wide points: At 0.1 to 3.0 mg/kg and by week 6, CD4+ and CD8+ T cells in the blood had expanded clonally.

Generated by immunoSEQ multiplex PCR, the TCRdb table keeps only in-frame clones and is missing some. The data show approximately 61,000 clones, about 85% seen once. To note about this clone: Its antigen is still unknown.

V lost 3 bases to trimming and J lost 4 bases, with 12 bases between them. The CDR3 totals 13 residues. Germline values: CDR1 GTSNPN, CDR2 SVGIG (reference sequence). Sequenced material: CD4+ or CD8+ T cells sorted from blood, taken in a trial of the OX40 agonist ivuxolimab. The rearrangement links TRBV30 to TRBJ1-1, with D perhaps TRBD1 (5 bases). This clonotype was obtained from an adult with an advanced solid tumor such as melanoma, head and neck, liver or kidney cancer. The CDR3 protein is CAWSGGYGTEAFF. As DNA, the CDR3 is TGTGCCTGGAGCGGGGGGTATGGCACTGAAGCTTTCTTT.